Listed below are T cell receptor beta chains from one sample, sequenced in a study of blood T cell repertoires in COVID-19. TCRdb's copy holds only in-frame clones and misses some; the assay was immunoSEQ multiplex PCR. The data show about 480,000 clones, roughly 90% seen once. Sequencing was carried out using PBMCs or T cells enriched from blood (not recorded which). The receptors come from a woman between 40 and 50 years old who had recovered from COVID-19. The CDR3 runs from the conserved cysteine through the conserved F or W. Fields, in order: clone size, J gene, V gene, D gene, CDR3 DNA, CDR3 protein. The D gene is left open where the match is weak. Expanded clones get a size class; other rows say once, few or many, or leave the size out.

>.|TRBJ2-7|TRBV10-3|.
TGTGCCATCAGTGGAACATCCTACGAGCAGTACTTC
CAISGTSYEQYF
>few|TRBJ2-3|TRBV19|TRBD2
TGTGCCAGTAGTATGGGAGTGACTAGCGGGAGATCTGCAGATACGCAGTATTTT
CASSMGVTSGRSADTQYF
>once|TRBJ2-6|TRBV18|.
TGTGCCAGCTCACAAGTCGCGGTTGGCGGGCCGCAAAGCTCTGGGGCCAACGTCCTGACTTTC
CASSQVAVGGPQSSGANVLTF
>.|TRBJ2-7|TRBV12-1|.
TGTGCCATCCCGAGAAGAGGTAACCGCTACGAGCAGTACTTC
CAIPRRGNRYEQYF
>.|TRBJ2-5|TRBV29-1|TRBD1
TGCAGCGTGATTACCGGGACAGGAGAAGAGACCCAGTACTTC
CSVITGTGEETQYF
>.|TRBJ2-1|TRBV6-5|TRBD2
TGTGCCAGCAGTTACTCGAGGGCGGGGGAAAAACAGTTCTTC
CASSYSRAGEKQFF
>.|TRBJ2-2|TRBV10-3|TRBD1
TGTGCCATCAGTGAGGCTTCAAGGACAGGGAACACCGGGGAGCTGTTTTTT
CAISEASRTGNTGELFF
>.|TRBJ1-5|TRBV6-5|.
TGTGCCAGCACCTGGGGGGTGGGTCAGCCCCAGCATTTT
CASTWGVGQPQHF
>.|TRBJ1-2|TRBV5-1|TRBD1
TGCGCCAGCAGCTGGGGACAGGGGAAAAGCTATGGCTACACCTTC
CASSWGQGKSYGYTF
>.|TRBJ2-7|TRBV4-1|TRBD1
TGCGCCAGCAGCCAAAACCCGGGACAGGGGGCCTACGAGCAGTACTTC
CASSQNPGQGAYEQYF
>few|TRBJ2-1|TRBV18|TRBD2
TGTGCCAGCTCACACGGGACTAGCGGGGCTAACAATGAGCAGTTCTTC
CASSHGTSGANNEQFF
>.|TRBJ1-2|TRBV19|TRBD1
TGTGCCAGTAGTACGACGACAGGGCCGTATGGCTACACCTTC
CASSTTTGPYGYTF
>.|TRBJ1-2|TRBV7-2|.
TGTGCCAGCAGCCCCCCAGGGGCGGAAGGCTACACCTTC
CASSPPGAEGYTF
>.|TRBJ2-7|TRBV7-9|.
TGTGCCAGCAGAGAGGGGGGGTACGAGCAGTACTTC
CASREGGYEQYF
>.|TRBJ2-7|TRBV21-1|.
TGTGCCAGCAGCCTCGGGACAGGGCACGAGCAGTACTTC
CASSLGTGHEQYF
>.|TRBJ1-2|TRBV27|.
TGTGCCAGCAGTTTAGGAGGGAATTATGGCTACACCTTC
CASSLGGNYGYTF
>once|TRBJ1-1|TRBV27|.
TGTGCCAGCAGTTGGGCAGGGGCGAACACTGAAGCTTTCTTT
CASSWAGANTEAFF
>.|TRBJ2-1|TRBV7-2|.
TGTGCCAGCAGCTCGCCGGGACTCCACAATGAGCAGTTCTTC
CASSSPGLHNEQFF
>.|TRBJ2-6|TRBV7-2|.
TGTGCCAGCAGCCCCTCCAACTTCGGGGGGGCCAACGTCCTGACTTTC
CASSPSNFGGANVLTF
>once|TRBJ2-4|TRBV7-6|TRBD1
TGTGCCAGCAGCTTAGACGCCAACACGGGACAGTCGGGAAACATTCAGTACTTC
CASSLDANTGQSGNIQYF
>.|TRBJ2-1|TRBV19|TRBD2
TGTGCCAGTAGTCACCGACTAGCGGGAGAGAAGCCGTTCTTC
CASSHRLAGEKPFF
>.|TRBJ1-2|TRBV19|.
TGTGCCAGTAGTTCCCCGGACATTTTCACTAACTATGGCTACACCTTC
CASSSPDIFTNYGYTF
>.|TRBJ1-1|TRBV2|.
TGTGCCAGCATCCGGGGGGACTTTCCTGAAGCTTTCTTT
CASIRGDFPEAFF
>.|TRBJ2-3|TRBV7-2|TRBD2
TGTGCCAGCAGCCCCCCCGGCGGGAGAGATACGCAGTATTTT
CASSPPGGRDTQYF
>.|TRBJ2-7|TRBV11-2|TRBD2
TGTGCCAGCAGCTTAGAAGCGGGAACGTACGAGCAGTACTTC
CASSLEAGTYEQYF
>.|TRBJ1-2|TRBV9|.
TGTGCCAGCAGCTTCGACAGCAACCCCCATTATGGCTACACCTTC
CASSFDSNPHYGYTF
>.|TRBJ1-2|TRBV7-2|TRBD1
TGTGCCAGCAGCCAACCGGGACAGAATAACTATGGCTACACCTTC
CASSQPGQNNYGYTF
>few|TRBJ1-1|TRBV11-2|TRBD1
TGTGCCAGCAGCCTAGACAGGGACACTGAAGCTTTCTTT
CASSLDRDTEAFF
>.|TRBJ1-3|TRBV6-5|.
TGTGCCAGCAGTTACGGACCCTCGGGAGGAAACACCATATATTTT
CASSYGPSGGNTIYF
>.|TRBJ2-5|TRBV13|TRBD1
TGTGCCAGCAGCTCGGAGGACAGGGGACAAGAGACCCAGTACTTC
CASSSEDRGQETQYF
>.|TRBJ2-7|TRBV13|.
TGTGCCAGCAGCTTAACGGGAAGGAGCTACGAGCAGTACTTC
CASSLTGRSYEQYF
>.|TRBJ1-5|TRBV27|.
TGTGCCAGCAGTTTCAGGGGAGCACCCTATCAGCCCCAGCATTTT
CASSFRGAPYQPQHF
>.|TRBJ2-3|TRBV11-2|TRBD1
TGTGCCAGCAGCAACAGGGGCGTAACAGATACGCAGTATTTT
CASSNRGVTDTQYF
>.|TRBJ1-3|TRBV19|.
TGTGCCAGTACCGCAGGCCTCAAACATCTTAGAAACACCATATATTTT
CASTAGLKHLRNTIYF
>.|TRBJ1-5|TRBV28|.
TGTGCCAGCAGTCCCCTCGGTCAGGGTAATCAGCCCCAGCATTTT
CASSPLGQGNQPQHF
>.|TRBJ1-5|TRBV2|.
TGTGCCAGCAGTGAAATTTTTCGGGGGGCTCATCAGCCCCAGCATTTT
CASSEIFRGAHQPQHF
>.|TRBJ2-5|TRBV13|.
TGTGCCAGCAGCTCCCGTGACAAGATGGAGACCCAGTACTTC
CASSSRDKMETQYF
>.|TRBJ1-4|TRBV4-3|TRBD1
TGCGCCAGCAGCCTATCCGGGACAGGAAATGAAAAACTGTTTTTT
CASSLSGTGNEKLFF
>.|TRBJ2-4|TRBV19|.
TGTGCCAGTAAGGTTGGAGGGACGCTAGCCAAAAACATTCAGTACTTC
CASKVGGTLAKNIQYF
>.|TRBJ1-4|TRBV6-6|.
TGTGCCAGCAGCCGATGGGGGGGGCGGAGGGTAGATGAAAAACTGTTTTTT
CASSRWGGRRVDEKLFF